The 11 T cell receptor beta chains reported below all come from one sample, sequenced in a study of cytotoxic CD8 clonotypes in ibrutinib-treated CLL. Produced via immunoSEQ multiplex PCR; TCRdb's table is partial and in-frame only. The profile covers some 300,000 clones, with just under 80% appearing a single time and 5.5% to 8% taken by the ten largest. This sample comprised PBMCs, obtained before ibrutinib treatment. These receptors all come from a human donor with chronic lymphocytic leukemia.

The chain combines TRBV29-1 with TRBJ2-7; TRBD1 agrees at 7 bases. Germline CDR1 SQVTM, CDR2 ANQGSEA. V dropped 6 bases and J dropped 6; count of bases not matched to a gene: 14. The CDR3 covers 14 residues. CDR3 sequence (DNA): TGCAGCGTCCCGGTACAGGGGACCTTTGGCGAGCAGTACTTC. Translated: CSVPVQGTFGEQYF.

This chain connects TRBV5-1 to TRBJ1-2; a possible D gene is TRBD1 (5 bases). Germline V gene lookup returns CDR1 SGHRS and CDR2 YFSETQ. Trimming removed 6 bases at V and 0 bases at J, with 9 bases between. This CDR3 is built from 13 residues. CDR3 nucleotide sequence: TGCGCCAGCACTGACAGTGCTAACTATGGCTACACCTTC. Translating gives CASTDSANYGYTF.

This chain links TRBV11-2 with TRBJ2-1, with D possibly being TRBD1 (5 bases). The CDR3 runs to 15 residues. Trimming pared 4 bases from V and 5 bases from J, leaving 15 bases between. Germline V gives CDR1 SGHAT, CDR2 FQNNGV. The CDR3 DNA follows: TGTGCCAGCAGCTATCAGGGTCTAGTAAACAATGAGCAGTTCTTC. Its protein is CASSYQGLVNNEQFF.

The chain has TRBV4-3 and TRBJ2-1; D call uncertain. Trimming cost V 0 bases and J 9 bases, with 12 bases left between them. The CDR3 has 14 residues. Germline V gene lookup returns CDR1 LGHNA and CDR2 YSLEER. CDR3 nucleotides: TGCGCCAGCAGCCAAGATACCGGTCCCGGTGAGCAGTTCTTC. Translation: CASSQDTGPGEQFF.

This chain links TRBV29-1 with TRBJ2-7; tentatively, D is TRBD1 or TRBD2 (5 bases each). V was pared by 0 bases and J by 7 bases, with 22 bases between. Germline V lookup: CDR1 SQVTM, CDR2 ANQGSEA. The CDR3 extends over 16 amino acids. The CDR3 DNA follows: TGCAGCGTTGAAGATAGCGTCAGGAATTCAAAGGGGGAGCAGTACTTC. Translated, it gives CSVEDSVRNSKGEQYF.

The V and J genes are TRBV5-4 and TRBJ2-1; 7 bases map to TRBD2. The junction had 13 bases not matched to a gene; V was cut back by 5 bases and J by 2 bases. CDR3 length equals 17 residues. Germline CDR1 is SGHNT and CDR2 is YYREEE (reference sequence). In DNA form, the CDR3 reads TGTGCCAGCAGGCCCGGGGGAGCGGGAAGAACCTACAATGAGCAGTTCTTC. Protein: CASRPGGAGRTYNEQFF.

V usage is TRBV14 and J usage is TRBJ2-7; unclear D gene. V was shortened by 1 base and J by 4 bases, with 14 bases between the two germline ends. The CDR3 runs 15 residues. In germline, CDR1 is SGHDN, CDR2 FVKESK. In nucleotides, the CDR3 is TGTGCCAGCAGCCAAGTGAACGGCGTCCCTTACGAGCAGTACTTC. Its protein is CASSQVNGVPYEQYF.

This clone came up a few times. The chain employs TRBV6-1 and TRBJ2-1; D tentatively fits TRBD1 or TRBD2 (7 bases each). From germline, CDR1 is MNHNS and CDR2 SASEGT. Trimming pared 1 base from V and 7 bases from J, leaving 14 bases between. The CDR3 spans 15 residues. For the CDR3, the DNA is TGTGCCAGCAGTGAAGGGGGAGGGGGCTATAATGAGCAGTTCTTC. Protein sequence: CASSEGGGGYNEQFF.

V is TRBV27 and J is TRBJ2-1; D not resolved. V lost 6 bases to trimming and J lost 8 bases, with 26 bases between them. This CDR3 is built from 17 residues. Germline V lookup: CDR1 MNHEY, CDR2 SMNVEV (reference sequence). In DNA, the CDR3 is TGTGCCAGCAGCCACCGGATTCCTAGGTTGGCCCAGGATGAGCAGTTCTTC. This gives the protein CASSHRIPRLAQDEQFF.

The rearrangement joins TRBV11-3 to TRBJ2-2; D may match TRBD1 or TRBD2 (5 bases each). The V end lost 0 bases, the J end lost 8 bases, and 10 bases lay between the germline ends. CDR3 size: 14 residues. In germline, CDR1 is SGHNT, CDR2 YENEEA. The CDR3 DNA sequence: TGTGCCAGCAGCTTAGATGCAGGGACGGGGGAGCTGTTTTTT. Translated, it gives CASSLDAGTGELFF.

The chain joins TRBV27 to TRBJ2-5; D possibly matches TRBD1 or TRBD2 (5 bases each). The V end was cut by 0 bases, the J end by 2 bases, with 13 bases between. The germline V gene has CDR1 MNHEY and CDR2 SMNVEV (reference sequence). CDR3 length equals 16 residues. For the CDR3, the DNA is TGTGCCAGCAGTTTATCGTGGGGACGCCCTCAAGAGACCCAGTACTTC. Its protein is CASSLSWGRPQETQYF.